This paragraph covers one T cell receptor (beta chain) sequence. The CDR3 consists of 14 residues. CDR1 is MNHEY and CDR2 is SVGAGI in the germline V gene. Deletions cut 0 bases from V and 5 bases from J, with 7 bases between. The sample originates from a study of T cell responses to AZD1222 COVID-19 vaccine. Second doses at about 4 or about 12 weeks were pooled. The assay was immunoSEQ multiplex PCR, and TCRdb's table has in-frame clones only and misses some. The sample lists about 180,000 clones; 94% were seen once. The chain couples TRBV6-5 to TRBJ1-4; D is undetermined. Sequences were derived from peripheral blood, sampled 28 days after the second AZD1222 dose. The receptor comes from an adult who received the AZD1222 COVID-19 vaccine. The CDR3 reads CASSYSYDNEKLFF. The CDR3 nucleotides are TGTGCCAGCAGTTACTCATACGACAATGAAAAACTGTTTTTT.